A selection of T cell receptor beta chains follows, all from one sample in a study of regulatory T cells in long-lasting Graves disease. From the multiplex PCR reads, TCRdb called clonotypes with MiXCR, one entry per CDR3 protein. The sample lists hundreds of thousands of distinct CDR3 sequences; about 13% were seen once. These data were also filed under a second study, of T cells in Graves' hyperthyroidism and ophthalmopathy.

Here the sequenced sample was peripheral blood mononuclear cells (PBMCs), taken at new diagnosis, from a patient treated with antithyroid drugs. The source of these receptors is a man aged 30 to 45 with Graves disease. Each CDR3 is given with its conserved first and last residue. D genes are given only for firm matches. Not every row has a clone size; where given, it reads once, few, many or a size class.

CDR3aa,CDR3nt,d_gene,abundance,j_gene,v_gene
CASNRDSGTYEQYF,TGTGCCAGTAACCGGGACAGTGGAACCTACGAGCAGTACTTC,TRBD1,many,TRBJ2-7,TRBV7-9
CASSIDSRETQYF,TGTGCCAGTAGTATAGATTCAAGAGAGACCCAGTACTTC,.,.,TRBJ2-5,TRBV19
CSLRGDRTDTQYF,TGCAGCCTCCGTGGGGACCGCACAGATACGCAGTATTTT,.,many,TRBJ2-3,TRBV29-1
CASTPDGQGYNTQYF,TGCGCCAGCACCCCGGACGGACAGGGGTATAATACGCAGTATTTT,TRBD1,many,TRBJ2-3,TRBV5-1
CASSSGRPGGTQYF,TGCGCCAGCAGCTCCGGGAGACCAGGGGGTACGCAGTATTTT,.,many,TRBJ2-3,TRBV5-1
CASRMTRSGNTIYF,TGTGCCAGTAGAATGACACGCTCTGGAAACACCATATATTTT,.,few,TRBJ1-3,TRBV13
CAISFSEGGTGGGYEQFF,TGTGCCATCAGTTTCTCCGAAGGGGGGACAGGGGGCGGATATGAGCAGTTCTTC,TRBD1,many,TRBJ2-1,TRBV10-3
CSVEDAGGRLNEQFF,TGCAGCGTTGAAGATGCCGGGGGAAGGCTAAATGAGCAGTTCTTC,.,many,TRBJ2-1,TRBV29-1
CASSSISGSSYNEQFF,TGTGCCAGCAGCTCGATTAGCGGGAGCTCCTACAATGAGCAGTTCTTC,TRBD2,many,TRBJ2-1,TRBV11-2
CASSQGLAGGRGPF,TGCGCCAGCAGCCAGGGGCTAGCGGGAGGGCGCGGCCCCTTC,TRBD2,.,TRBJ2-1,TRBV4-1
CSVERGLLKETQYF,TGCAGCGTTGAACGGGGGCTCCTAAAAGAGACCCAGTACTTC,.,many,TRBJ2-5,TRBV29-1
CAHKASYGGSSYEQYF,TGTGCCCATAAGGCCTCATACGGTGGGAGCTCCTACGAGCAGTACTTC,.,many,TRBJ2-7,TRBV6-1
CASSSAGERPQYF,TGTGCCAGCAGTTCGGCTGGAGAACGCCCGCAGTACTTC,.,few,TRBJ2-7,TRBV6-5
CASLGDMNTEAFF,TGCGCCAGCTTGGGGGACATGAACACTGAAGCTTTCTTT,.,many,TRBJ1-1,TRBV5-1
CASSPSGPSYEQYF,TGTGCCAGCAGCCCTAGCGGCCCCTCCTACGAGCAGTACTTC,TRBD2,few,TRBJ2-7,TRBV7-2
CSAWVTGTVLYEQYF,TGCAGTGCTTGGGTTACCGGGACGGTATTATACGAGCAGTACTTC,.,.,TRBJ2-7,TRBV20-1
CASSFIGRKNIQYF,TGTGCCAGCAGTTTTATCGGACGGAAAAACATTCAGTACTTC,.,few,TRBJ2-4,TRBV12-3/TRBV12-4
CSVELGEGLDEQFF,TGCAGCGTTGAATTGGGGGAGGGCCTCGATGAGCAGTTCTTC,TRBD2,many,TRBJ2-1,TRBV29-1
CASSLNRTVELAGGYNEQFF,TGTGCCAGCAGCTTAAACCGAACCGTCGAGCTAGCGGGAGGGTACAATGAGCAGTTCTTC,TRBD2,many,TRBJ2-1,TRBV11-3
CATIPQDTYEQYF,TGTGCCACCATACCTCAGGATACCTACGAGCAGTACTTC,.,many,TRBJ2-7,TRBV24-1
CSVAPQGAAYEQYF,TGCAGCGTTGCCCCCCAGGGGGCGGCCTACGAGCAGTACTTC,TRBD1,many,TRBJ2-7,TRBV29-1
CASSRSPGTGGNADTQYF,TGCGCCAGCAGCCGAAGTCCCGGGACAGGGGGCAATGCAGATACGCAGTATTTT,TRBD1,many,TRBJ2-3,TRBV5-1
CASSLDGVSPLHF,TGTGCCAGCAGTTTAGATGGGGTCTCACCCCTCCACTTT,.,many,TRBJ1-6,TRBV12-3/TRBV12-4
CASSIWYNEQFF,TGTGCCAGTAGTATTTGGTACAATGAGCAGTTCTTC,.,.,TRBJ2-1,TRBV19
CATSRFPGQGGTQYF,TGTGCCACCAGCAGATTCCCGGGACAAGGAGGTACGCAGTATTTT,.,many,TRBJ2-3,TRBV15
CASSFRHEQFF,TGTGCCAGCAGTTTTCGTCATGAGCAGTTCTTC,.,many,TRBJ2-1,TRBV27
CASQSVASYNEQFF,TGTGCCAGCCAAAGCGTAGCCTCCTACAATGAGCAGTTCTTC,.,many,TRBJ2-1,TRBV7-2
CASSSGDFGLSGNTIYF,TGTGCCAGCAGTTCTGGGGACTTCGGGCTCTCTGGAAACACCATATATTTT,.,many,TRBJ1-3,TRBV12-3/TRBV12-4
CASSLSAGGIGGELFF,TGTGCCAGCAGTTTAAGCGCGGGAGGGATTGGCGGGGAGCTGTTTTTT,TRBD2,many,TRBJ2-2,TRBV12-3/TRBV12-4
CSASGTSGRETQYF,TGCAGTGCTTCCGGGACTAGCGGGAGAGAGACCCAGTACTTC,TRBD2,.,TRBJ2-5,TRBV20-1
CASSPSLGGRGTQYF,TGTGCCAGCAGCCCCTCCCTGGGAGGACGAGGTACCCAGTACTTC,.,many,TRBJ2-5,TRBV28
CASSLKRDADTGELFF,TGCGCCAGCAGCTTGAAGCGGGATGCAGACACCGGGGAGCTGTTTTTT,TRBD2,many,TRBJ2-2,TRBV5-1
CASSTLDREGTDTQYF,TGTGCCAGCAGTACCTTGGACAGGGAAGGCACAGATACGCAGTATTTT,TRBD1,many,TRBJ2-3,TRBV27
CASGTWRGNSGQYF,TGTGCCAGCGGGACCTGGCGGGGGAACTCGGGGCAGTACTTC,TRBD2,.,TRBJ2-7,TRBV7-2
CASSWGQGAYEQYF,TGTGCCAGCAGCTGGGGACAGGGAGCCTACGAGCAGTACTTC,TRBD1,many,TRBJ2-7,TRBV27
CASREGGRETQYF,TGTGCCAGTAGGGAGGGGGGGAGAGAGACCCAGTACTTC,.,few,TRBJ2-5,TRBV19
CASSLRLAITGELFF,TGCGCCAGCAGCTTGAGACTAGCCATCACCGGGGAGCTGTTTTTT,TRBD2,few,TRBJ2-2,TRBV5-1
CASSASGARPPLHF,TGTGCCAGCAGCGCCTCGGGGGCTAGGCCACCCCTCCACTTT,.,.,TRBJ1-6,TRBV9
CSGGQGVEAFF,TGCAGCGGGGGACAGGGTGTTGAAGCTTTCTTT,TRBD1,many,TRBJ1-1,TRBV29-1
CASSQTPGQGNQKLFF,TGTGCCAGCAGCCAGACACCGGGACAGGGTAATCAAAAACTGTTTTTT,TRBD1,few,TRBJ1-4,TRBV4-2
CASSVDSTGELFF,TGTGCCAGCAGCGTCGACAGCACCGGGGAGCTGTTTTTT,.,many,TRBJ2-2,TRBV2
CASSPQQGDTEAFF,TGTGCCAGCTCACCACAACAGGGTGACACTGAAGCTTTCTTT,.,few,TRBJ1-1,TRBV18
CASSPGSTEAFF,TGTGCCAGCTCCCCAGGGAGCACTGAAGCTTTCTTT,.,many,TRBJ1-1,TRBV18
CAISLGPNYGYTF,TGTGCCATCTCCCTCGGACCGAACTATGGCTACACCTTC,.,many,TRBJ1-2,TRBV10-3
CASSQDLLAGGGETQYF,TGCGCCAGCAGCCAGGACCTTCTAGCGGGAGGAGGGGAGACCCAGTACTTC,TRBD2,few,TRBJ2-5,TRBV4-1
CAISEPRAGDIQYF,TGTGCCATCAGTGAGCCAAGGGCCGGAGACATTCAGTACTTC,.,many,TRBJ2-4,TRBV10-3
CASSKRGTDTQYF,TGTGCCAGTAGCAAGCGAGGCACAGATACGCAGTATTTT,.,many,TRBJ2-3,TRBV11-2
CSADLRKIPGLREKLFF,TGCAGTGCTGACCTAAGGAAGATTCCAGGACTAAGAGAAAAACTGTTTTTT,.,many,TRBJ1-4,TRBV20-1